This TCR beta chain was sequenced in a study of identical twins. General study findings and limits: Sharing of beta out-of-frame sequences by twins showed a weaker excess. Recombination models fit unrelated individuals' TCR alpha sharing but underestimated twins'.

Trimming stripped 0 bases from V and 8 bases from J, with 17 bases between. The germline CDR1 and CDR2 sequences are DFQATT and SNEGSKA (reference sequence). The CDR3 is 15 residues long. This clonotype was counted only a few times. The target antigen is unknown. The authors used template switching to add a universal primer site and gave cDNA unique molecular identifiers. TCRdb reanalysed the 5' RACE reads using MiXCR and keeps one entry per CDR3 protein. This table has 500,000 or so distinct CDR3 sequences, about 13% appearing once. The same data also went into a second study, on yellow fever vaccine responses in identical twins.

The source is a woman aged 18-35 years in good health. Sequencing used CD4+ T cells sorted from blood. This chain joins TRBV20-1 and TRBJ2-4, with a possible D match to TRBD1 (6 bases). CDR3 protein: CSARDDTGKGDIQYF. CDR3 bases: TGCAGTGCTAGAGATGATACAGGGAAGGGGGACATTCAGTACTTC.